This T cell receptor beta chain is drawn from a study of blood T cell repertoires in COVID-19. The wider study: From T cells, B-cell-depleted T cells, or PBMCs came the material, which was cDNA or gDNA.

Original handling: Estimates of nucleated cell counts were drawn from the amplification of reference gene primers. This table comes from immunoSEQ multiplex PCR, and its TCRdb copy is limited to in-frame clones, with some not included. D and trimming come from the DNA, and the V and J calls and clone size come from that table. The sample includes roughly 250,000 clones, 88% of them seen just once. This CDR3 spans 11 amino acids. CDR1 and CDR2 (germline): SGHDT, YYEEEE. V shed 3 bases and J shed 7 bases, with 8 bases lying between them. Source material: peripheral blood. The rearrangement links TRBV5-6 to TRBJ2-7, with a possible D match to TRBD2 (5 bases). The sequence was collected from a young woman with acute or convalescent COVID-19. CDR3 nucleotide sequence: TGTGCCAGCAGCTCAAGCGGAGAGCAGTACTTC. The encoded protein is CASSSSGEQYF. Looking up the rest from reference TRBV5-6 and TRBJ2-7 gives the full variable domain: DAGVTQSPTHLIKTRGQQVTLRCSPKSGHDTVSWYQQALGQGPQFIFQYYEEEERQRGNFPDRFSGHQFPNYSSELNVNALLLGDSALYLCASSSSGEQYFGPGTRLTVT.